Below, one T cell receptor beta chain is given with its context. These data belong to a study of blood T cell repertoires in COVID-19. Study information: PBMCs, B-cell-depleted T cells, or T cells were the source of the cDNA or gDNA that made up the material.

As handled by the study authors: Nucleated cell counts were estimated from reference gene primer amplification. The assay was immunoSEQ multiplex PCR, and TCRdb's table has in-frame clones only and misses some. The V and J calls and clone size come from that table; D and trimming were worked out from the DNA. The repertoire includes about 75,000 clones, approximately 88% of them detected once, and roughly 7% sits in the top ten. The length of the CDR3 is 15 residues. Between the trimmed V and J ends, which lost 0 bases and 8 bases, there was a span of 11 bases. The germline gives CDR1 MNHEY, CDR2 SMNVEV (reference sequence).

The sample was peripheral blood. This sequence was found in a woman aged 45-60 years with acute or convalescent COVID-19. This chain connects TRBV27 to TRBJ1-6; D may be TRBD1 (6 bases). The CDR3 spells CASSLSPGVDSPLHF. The CDR3 DNA reads TGTGCCAGCAGTTTATCTCCAGGGGTAGATTCACCCCTCCACTTT.